Listed here are 28 T cell receptor beta chains from one sample, sequenced in a study of T cell responses to AZD1222 COVID-19 vaccine. Some clones are missing from TCRdb's copy, which holds only in-frame ones; the method was immunoSEQ multiplex PCR. The sample includes 150,000 or so clones, approximately 94% of them seen just once. The starting material was peripheral blood, obtained on day 0 of AZD1222 vaccination. These receptors came from an adult in good health.

V gene TRBV5-1 combines with J gene TRBJ1-5; unclear D gene. Germline V gives CDR1 SGHRS, CDR2 YFSETQ. Trimming pared 2 bases from V and 0 bases from J, leaving 6 bases between. CDR3 length: 14 amino acids. This chain's CDR3 is CASSFEPSNQPQHF. The DNA for the CDR3 is TGCGCCAGCAGCTTTGAGCCTAGCAATCAGCCCCAGCATTTT.

The rearrangement joins TRBV19 to TRBJ2-6, with D unresolved. Deletions cut 0 bases from V and 1 base from J, with 4 bases between. Germline CDR1 LNHDA, CDR2 SQIVND (reference sequence). The CDR3 runs 15 residues. The CDR3 DNA reads TGTGCCAGTAGTATAGATGGGTCTGGGGCCAACGTCCTGACTTTC. Translation: CASSIDGSGANVLTF. The full variable domain, in which reference TRBV19 and TRBJ2-6 provide the parts outside the CDR3, is DGGITQSPKYLFRKEGQNVTLSCEQNLNHDAMYWYRQDPGQGLRLIYYSQIVNDFQKGDIAEGYSVSREKKESFPLTVTSAQKNPTAFYLCASSIDGSGANVLTFGAGSRLTVL.

The chain employs TRBV2 and TRBJ1-5; D remains unclear. The CDR3 totals 19 residues. The V end was cut by 0 bases, the J end by 0 bases, with 18 bases between. CDR1 SNHLY and CDR2 FYNNEI come from the germline V gene. For the CDR3, the DNA is TGTGCCAGCAGTGAAGCGCTTGACTTTCCCCTCTATAGCAATCAGCCCCAGCATTTT. Its protein product is CASSEALDFPLYSNQPQHF.

This clone was counted between two and nine times. The chain combines TRBV11-1 with TRBJ1-2, with D possibly being TRBD1 (6 bases). Trimming cost V 4 bases and J 4 bases, with 10 bases left between them. Germline values: CDR1 SGHAT, CDR2 FQDESV (reference sequence). The CDR3 loop spans 13 amino acids. The CDR3 here is CASSSRGGYGYTF. CDR3 in DNA: TGTGCCAGCAGCTCCAGGGGCGGCTATGGCTACACCTTC.

The rearrangement joins TRBV7-2 to TRBJ2-2; possible D gene TRBD2, 6 bases. Germline CDR1 SGHTA, CDR2 FQGNSA. This CDR3 has 16 amino acids. V lost 1 base and J 5 bases, leaving 14 bases between the germline ends. In DNA form, the CDR3 reads TGTGCCAGCAGCTTAGTAGGAGGGGCCTGGACCGGGGAGCTGTTTTTT. Translation gives CASSLVGGAWTGELFF.

The rearrangement uses TRBV5-1 and TRBJ1-1; D is unresolved. Per the germline V gene, CDR1 is SGHRS and CDR2 is YFSETQ. The CDR3 consists of 13 residues. Deletions cut 0 bases from V and 7 bases from J, with 10 bases between. The CDR3, as DNA: TGCGCCAGCAGCTTGGTGGGCAGCAATGAAGCTTTCTTT. Amino acids: CASSLVGSNEAFF.

The V and J genes are TRBV20-1 and TRBJ1-5; D ambiguous. The CDR3 covers 13 residues. V was cut by 3 bases and J by 3 bases, with 9 bases left in between. The germline CDR1 and CDR2 sequences are DFQATT and SNEGSKA (reference sequence). The CDR3 DNA is TGCAGTGCTAGTACGTGGCACAATCAGCCCCAGCATTTT. The encoded protein is CSASTWHNQPQHF.

The rearrangement links TRBV9 to TRBJ1-3; D call uncertain. Germline values: CDR1 SGDLS, CDR2 YYNGEE. Between the trimmed V and J ends, which lost 3 bases and 4 bases, there was a span of 8 bases. This CDR3 contains 13 residues. The CDR3 reads CASSEPRGNTIYF. CDR3 sequence (DNA): TGTGCCAGCAGCGAGCCTAGGGGAAACACCATATATTTT.

DNA of the CDR3: TGTGCCAGCAGCTTAGCGCTCCGGGGAACTAATGAAAAACTGTTTTTT. It translates to CASSLALRGTNEKLFF. This chain joins TRBV7-8 and TRBJ1-4; D unresolved. The CDR3 covers 16 residues. Germline V gene data show CDR1 as SGHVS and CDR2 as FQNEAQ. V shed 0 bases and J shed 1 base, with 9 bases lying between them.

The rearrangement uses TRBV4-2 and TRBJ2-2; D remains ambiguous. V was clipped by 0 bases and J by 7 bases, with 3 bases between them. CDR1 is LGHNA, CDR2 YNFKEQ, per germline. This CDR3 is 12 amino acids long. This CDR3 reads CASSQDNGELFF. The DNA of the CDR3 is TGTGCCAGCAGCCAAGATAACGGGGAGCTGTTTTTT.

V usage is TRBV11-3 and J usage is TRBJ2-4, with 7 bases identical to TRBD2. The trim removed 1 base at V and 5 bases at J, leaving 11 bases unmatched. The germline gives CDR1 SGHNT, CDR2 YENEEA. This CDR3 is 17 amino acids long. Written as DNA, the CDR3 is TGTGCCAGCAGCTTAGCCCAGGGAGGGTTTTCCGAAAACATTCAGTACTTC. Its translation is CASSLAQGGFSENIQYF.

J is TRBJ1-1 and V is TRBV4-1; 7 bases line up with TRBD1. The CDR3 loop spans 16 amino acids. Germline lookup yields CDR1 MGHRA and CDR2 YSYEKL. J gave up 1 base and V 4 bases, and 9 bases lay outside the gene matches. DNA for the CDR3: TGCGCCAGCAGCCGCGGGACAGCTGAAGGGAACACTGAAGCTTTCTTT. This gives the protein CASSRGTAEGNTEAFF.

The chain joins TRBV19 to TRBJ1-6; no clear D. The CDR3 has 15 residues. Germline CDR1 LNHDA, CDR2 SQIVND (reference sequence). V was clipped by 2 bases and J by 8 bases, with 13 bases between them. CDR3 coding DNA: TGTGCCAGTAGTATACAGCCGCAAGCCGATTCACCCCTCCACTTT. Amino acids: CASSIQPQADSPLHF.

The chain links TRBV10-3 to TRBJ1-3; D not resolved. With 4 bases removed from V and 0 bases from J, the gap between germline ends came to 16 bases. The CDR3 spans 17 residues. In germline, CDR1 is ENHRY, CDR2 SYGVKD. Here the CDR3 reads CAISALLTTSSGNTIYF. The CDR3 nucleotides read TGTGCCATCAGTGCCCTACTGACTACAAGCTCTGGAAACACCATATATTTT.

V usage is TRBV2 and J usage is TRBJ1-1; D may be TRBD1 (5 bases). With 7 bases removed from V and 0 bases from J, the gap between germline ends came to 12 bases. The length of the CDR3 is 14 residues. Germline V gene sequence: CDR1 SNHLY, CDR2 FYNNEI. The CDR3 is CASKTDSMNTEAFF. CDR3 DNA sequence: TGTGCCAGCAAGACAGACAGCATGAACACTGAAGCTTTCTTT. The whole variable domain, remainder taken from reference TRBV2 and TRBJ1-1, is EPEVTQTPSHQVTQMGQEVILRCVPISNHLYFYWYRQILGQKVEFLVSFYNNEISEKSEIFDDQFSVERPDGSNFTLKIRSTKLEDSAMYFCASKTDSMNTEAFFGQGTRLTVV.

The gene calls are TRBV18 and TRBJ2-1, with 7 bases matching TRBD1. Germline loops: CDR1 KGHSH, CDR2 LQKENI. The V segment lost 4 bases and the J segment 6 bases; nucleotides outside the gene matches: 9. The CDR3 is 15 residues long. In DNA form, the CDR3 reads TGTGCCAGCTCACTAAACCGGGACAGTATCAATGAGCAGTTCTTC. Its protein product is CASSLNRDSINEQFF.

The V call is TRBV19, the J call TRBJ1-2; TRBD1 is a possible D gene (5 bases). This CDR3 comprises 13 residues. The germline V gene encodes CDR1 LNHDA and CDR2 SQIVND (reference sequence). Trimming took off 11 bases at V and 2 bases at J, with 15 bases between the two ends. CDR3 coding DNA: TGTGCCGCTGGTAGCGGGGGAAACTATGGCTACACCTTC. Amino acid sequence: CAAGSGGNYGYTF. Full variable domain (remainder filled in from reference TRBV19 and TRBJ1-2): DGGITQSPKYLFRKEGQNVTLSCEQNLNHDAMYWYRQDPGQGLRLIYYSQIVNDFQKGDIAEGYSVSREKKESFPLTVTSAQKNPTAFYLCAAGSGGNYGYTFGSGTRLTVV.

The chain couples TRBV27 to TRBJ1-5; D unresolved. Trimming took off 3 bases at V and 1 base at J, with 13 bases between the two ends. The CDR3 loop spans 16 amino acids. CDR1 MNHEY and CDR2 SMNVEV come from the germline V gene (reference sequence). In nucleotides, the CDR3 is TGTGCCAGCAGTTTGGGGTCTACAGCAAGCAATCAGCCCCAGCATTTT. This sequence encodes CASSLGSTASNQPQHF.

This clone has just one count. The chain combines TRBV5-1 with TRBJ2-5; perhaps TRBD1 as D (6 bases). Per the germline V gene, CDR1 is SGHRS and CDR2 is YFSETQ. V lost 6 bases and J 2 bases, leaving 14 bases between the germline ends. The CDR3 is 14 residues long. The CDR3 coding sequence is TGCGCCAGCACCCTGGGGGCCCATCAAGAGACCCAGTACTTC. Its translation is CASTLGAHQETQYF.

This chain uses TRBV27 with TRBJ2-1, with 14 bases aligning to TRBD2. CDR1 MNHEY and CDR2 SMNVEV come from the germline V gene (reference sequence). The CDR3 loop spans 20 amino acids. The V and J ends lost 2 bases and 2 bases, in that order; junction bases with no gene match: 11. This CDR3 reads CASSLGFGLAGGGAYNEQFF. Here the CDR3 DNA reads TGTGCCAGCAGTTTAGGTTTCGGACTAGCGGGGGGCGGCGCCTACAATGAGCAGTTCTTC.

The rearrangement joins TRBV4-2 to TRBJ2-1; 10 positions agree with TRBD2. This CDR3 is 16 amino acids long. Losses at the gene ends were 5 bases for V and 2 bases for J; bases not matched to a gene: 6. Germline CDR1 and CDR2: LGHNA and YNFKEQ. The CDR3 region is CASSFSGGRTYNEQFF. CDR3 nucleotides: TGTGCCAGCAGCTTTAGCGGGGGGAGGACCTACAATGAGCAGTTCTTC.

This clone has only a few counts. This rearrangement joins TRBV9 to TRBJ1-5; D is uncertain. The CDR3 is made up of 16 amino acids. CDR1 is SGDLS and CDR2 is YYNGEE in the germline V gene. Deletions cut 1 base from V and 7 bases from J, with 18 bases between. CDR3 region: CASSVPLVVFTQPQHF. The CDR3 DNA reads as TGTGCCAGCAGCGTACCTCTAGTGGTTTTTACCCAGCCCCAGCATTTT.

The rearrangement links TRBV15 to TRBJ2-3; D is uncertain. The CDR3 length is 12 residues. Trimming took 5 bases from V and 4 from J, leaving 7 bases between them. The germline CDR1 and CDR2 sequences are LNHNV and YYDKDF (reference sequence). CDR3 DNA: TGTGCCACCAGCGTTCCCGCAGATACGCAGTATTTT. Translated: CATSVPADTQYF.

V and J are TRBV4-1 and TRBJ2-3; 9 bases match TRBD1. Germline CDR1 and CDR2: MGHRA and YSYEKL. With V trimmed by 4 bases and J by 5 bases, 4 bases remained unmatched. There are 14 residues in the CDR3. The CDR3 is CASSRGQGKDTQYF. The CDR3 DNA is TGCGCCAGCAGCCGAGGACAGGGGAAAGATACGCAGTATTTT.

The rearrangement joins TRBV30 to TRBJ2-5; 7 nucleotides agree with TRBD1. Trimming removed 2 bases from V and 5 bases from J; junction bases left unmatched: 8. Germline V gene sequence: CDR1 GTSNPN, CDR2 SVGIG (reference sequence). The CDR3 runs 14 residues. The CDR3: CAWSHGQAGETQYF. The CDR3 nucleotides read TGTGCCTGGAGTCACGGACAGGCAGGGGAGACCCAGTACTTC.

V usage is TRBV11-2 and J usage is TRBJ1-2, with 8 bases identical to TRBD1. Germline CDR1 is SGHAT and CDR2 is FQNNGV. There are 18 residues in the CDR3. V lost 1 base, J lost 8 bases, and 18 bases stayed unmatched. The CDR3 sequence is CASSLVWPQGATGDGYTF. The CDR3 nucleotides read TGTGCCAGCAGCTTAGTTTGGCCCCAGGGGGCAACGGGGGACGGCTACACCTTC.

The V and J genes are TRBV6-5 and TRBJ1-1, with D perhaps TRBD1 (6 bases). Trimming took 2 bases from V and 4 from J, leaving 11 bases between them. Germline V CDR1 and CDR2: MNHEY, SVGAGI. This CDR3 spans 14 amino acids. The CDR3 bases are TGTGCCAGCAGTTACGGGGAGGGGGGCACTGAAGCTTTCTTT. Amino acid sequence: CASSYGEGGTEAFF.

The J gene is TRBJ2-2, the V gene TRBV7-3, with a tentative D call TRBD2 (6 bases). The germline V gene has CDR1 SGHTA and CDR2 FQGTGA. Trimming shortened V by 1 base and J by 2 bases, and 8 bases separated the two germline ends. This CDR3 has 15 residues. The CDR3 spells CASSLNGGNTGELFF. CDR3 nucleotide sequence: TGTGCCAGCAGCTTAAACGGGGGAAACACCGGGGAGCTGTTTTTT.